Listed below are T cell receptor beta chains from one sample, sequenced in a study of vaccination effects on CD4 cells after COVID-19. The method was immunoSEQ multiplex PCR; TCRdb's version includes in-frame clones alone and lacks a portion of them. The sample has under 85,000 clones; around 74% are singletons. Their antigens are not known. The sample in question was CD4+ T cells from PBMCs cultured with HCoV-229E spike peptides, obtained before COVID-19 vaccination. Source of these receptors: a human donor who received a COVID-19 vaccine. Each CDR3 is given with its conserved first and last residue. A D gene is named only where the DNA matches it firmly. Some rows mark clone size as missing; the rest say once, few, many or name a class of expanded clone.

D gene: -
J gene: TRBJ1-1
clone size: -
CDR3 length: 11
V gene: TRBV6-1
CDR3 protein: CASSESTGAFF
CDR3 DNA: TGTGCCAGCAGTGAGTCAACGGGAGCTTTCTTT

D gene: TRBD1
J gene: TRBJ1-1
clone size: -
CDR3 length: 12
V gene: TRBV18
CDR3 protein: CASSPGQGEAFF
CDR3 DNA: TGTGCCAGCTCACCCGGACAGGGAGAAGCTTTCTTT

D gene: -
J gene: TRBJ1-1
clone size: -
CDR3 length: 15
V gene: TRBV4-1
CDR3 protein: CASSQGRGGQTEAFF
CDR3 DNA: TGCGCCAGCAGCCAAGGTAGGGGGGGGCAAACTGAAGCTTTCTTT

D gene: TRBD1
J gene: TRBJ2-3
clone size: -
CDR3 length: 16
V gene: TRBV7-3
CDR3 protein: CASSLTGQGGTDTQYF
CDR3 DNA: TGTGCCAGCAGCTTGACTGGACAGGGTGGCACAGATACGCAGTATTTT

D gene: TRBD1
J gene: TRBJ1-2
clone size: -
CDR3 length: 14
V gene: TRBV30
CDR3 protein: CAWSPDRGLGGYTF
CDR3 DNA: TGTGCCTGGAGTCCGGACAGGGGGCTCGGTGGCTACACCTTC

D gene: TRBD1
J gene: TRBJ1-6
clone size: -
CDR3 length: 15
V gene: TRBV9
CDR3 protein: CASSPRRDSNSPLHF
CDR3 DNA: TGTGCCAGCAGCCCGCGCCGGGACAGTAATTCACCCCTCCACTTT

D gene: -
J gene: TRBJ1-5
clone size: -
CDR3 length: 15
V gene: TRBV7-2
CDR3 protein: CASSFQGAPNQPQHF
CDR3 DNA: TGTGCCAGCAGCTTTCAAGGGGCACCTAATCAGCCCCAGCATTTT

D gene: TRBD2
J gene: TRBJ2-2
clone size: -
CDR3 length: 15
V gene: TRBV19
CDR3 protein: CASTQRGSNTGELFF
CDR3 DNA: TGTGCCAGTACCCAGCGGGGTTCGAACACCGGGGAGCTGTTTTTT

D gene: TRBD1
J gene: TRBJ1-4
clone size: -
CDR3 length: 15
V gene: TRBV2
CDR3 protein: CASSGTGVPNEKLFF
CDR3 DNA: TGTGCCAGCAGTGGGACAGGGGTACCTAATGAAAAACTGTTTTTT

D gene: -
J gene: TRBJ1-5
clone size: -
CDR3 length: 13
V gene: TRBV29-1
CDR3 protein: CSVEGGRNQPQHF
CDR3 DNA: TGCAGCGTTGAAGGGGGGCGGAATCAGCCCCAGCATTTT

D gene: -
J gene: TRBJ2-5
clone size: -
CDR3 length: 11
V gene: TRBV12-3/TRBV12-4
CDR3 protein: CASSLTETQYF
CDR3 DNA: TGTGCCAGCAGTTTGACCGAGACCCAGTACTTC

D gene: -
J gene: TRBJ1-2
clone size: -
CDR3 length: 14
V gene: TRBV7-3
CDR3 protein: CASSGRGTEGGYTF
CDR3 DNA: TGTGCCAGCAGCGGCCGGGGGACGGAGGGGGGCTACACCTTC

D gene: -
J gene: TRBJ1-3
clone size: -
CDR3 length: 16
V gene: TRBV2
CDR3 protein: CASSEMGRHSGNTIYF
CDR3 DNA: TGTGCCAGCAGTGAAATGGGACGGCACTCTGGAAACACCATATATTTT

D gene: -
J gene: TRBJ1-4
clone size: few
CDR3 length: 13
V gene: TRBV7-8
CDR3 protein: CASRLGTSEKLFF
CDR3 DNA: TGTGCCAGCCGGCTCGGGACTTCCGAAAAACTGTTTTTT

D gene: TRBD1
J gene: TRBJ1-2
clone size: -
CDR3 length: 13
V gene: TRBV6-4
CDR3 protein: CASRGTGRGGYTF
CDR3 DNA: TGTGCCAGCAGAGGGACAGGGCGGGGTGGCTACACCTTC

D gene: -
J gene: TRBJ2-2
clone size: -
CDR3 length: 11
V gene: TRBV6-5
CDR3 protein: CASTHAGELFF
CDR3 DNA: TGTGCCAGCACCCACGCGGGGGAGCTGTTTTTT

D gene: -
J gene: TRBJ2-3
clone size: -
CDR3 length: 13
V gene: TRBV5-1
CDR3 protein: CASSLEGPNTQYF
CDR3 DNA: TGCGCCAGCAGCTTGGAGGGGCCCAATACGCAGTATTTT

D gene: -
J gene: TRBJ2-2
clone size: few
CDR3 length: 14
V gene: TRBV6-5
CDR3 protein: CASTATLNTGELFF
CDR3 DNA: TGTGCCAGCACCGCGACTCTAAACACCGGGGAGCTGTTTTTT

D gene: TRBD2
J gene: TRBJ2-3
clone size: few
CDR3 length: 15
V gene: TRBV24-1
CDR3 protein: CATRESGGLHNTQYF
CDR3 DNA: TGTGCCACCAGGGAAAGCGGGGGGCTCCACAACACGCAGTATTTT

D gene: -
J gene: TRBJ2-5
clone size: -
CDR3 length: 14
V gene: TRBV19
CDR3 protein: CASSTMSSSETQYF
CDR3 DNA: TGTGCCAGTAGTACCATGAGTAGTTCAGAGACCCAGTACTTC

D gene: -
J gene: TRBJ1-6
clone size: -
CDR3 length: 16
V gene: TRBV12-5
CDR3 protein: CASVGPQHSYNSPLHF
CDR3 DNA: TGTGCTAGTGTTGGCCCCCAGCACTCCTATAATTCACCCCTCCACTTT

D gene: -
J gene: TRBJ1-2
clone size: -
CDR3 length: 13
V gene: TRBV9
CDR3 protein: CASSVDMGRGYTF
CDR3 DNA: TGTGCCAGCAGCGTAGATATGGGTAGGGGCTACACCTTC

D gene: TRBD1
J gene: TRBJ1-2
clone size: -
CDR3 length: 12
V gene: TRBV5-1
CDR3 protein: CASSAGQTGYTF
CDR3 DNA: TGCGCCAGCAGCGCGGGACAGACTGGCTACACCTTC

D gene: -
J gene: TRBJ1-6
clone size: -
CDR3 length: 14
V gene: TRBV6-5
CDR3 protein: CASRGGLYNSPLHF
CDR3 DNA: TGTGCCAGCAGGGGAGGGCTATATAATTCACCCCTCCACTTT

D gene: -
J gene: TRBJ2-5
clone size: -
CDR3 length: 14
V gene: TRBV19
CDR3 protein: CASSISGTQETQYF
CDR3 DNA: TGTGCCAGTAGTATCTCCGGGACACAAGAGACCCAGTACTTC

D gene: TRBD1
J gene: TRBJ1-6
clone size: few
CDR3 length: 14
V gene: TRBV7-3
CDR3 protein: CASSSDRGNSPLHF
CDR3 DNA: TGTGCCAGCAGCTCGGACAGGGGGAATTCACCCCTCCACTTT

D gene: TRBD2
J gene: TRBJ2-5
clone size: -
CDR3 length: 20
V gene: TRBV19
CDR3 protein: CASSAPPGRTSVGLQETQYF
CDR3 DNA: TGTGCCAGTAGTGCACCCCCGGGGCGGACTAGCGTTGGGTTACAAGAGACCCAGTACTTC

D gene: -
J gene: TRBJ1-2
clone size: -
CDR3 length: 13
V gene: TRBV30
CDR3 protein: CAWSLGGVYGYTF
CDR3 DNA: TGTGCCTGGAGTCTTGGGGGGGTCTATGGCTACACCTTC

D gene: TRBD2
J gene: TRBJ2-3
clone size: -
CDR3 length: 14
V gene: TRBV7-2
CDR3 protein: CASSRTSGSDTQYF
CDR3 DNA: TGTGCCAGCAGCCGGACTAGCGGATCAGATACGCAGTATTTT

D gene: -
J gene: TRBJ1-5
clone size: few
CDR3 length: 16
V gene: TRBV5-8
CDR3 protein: CASSLGRYYGNQPQHF
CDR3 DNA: TGTGCCAGCAGCTTGGGACGGTACTATGGCAATCAGCCCCAGCATTTT

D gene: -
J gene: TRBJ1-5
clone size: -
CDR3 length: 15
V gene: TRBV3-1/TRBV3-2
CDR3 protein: CASSQDGGLGMAQHF
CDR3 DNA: TGTGCCAGCAGCCAAGATGGGGGCCTGGGCATGGCCCAGCATTTT

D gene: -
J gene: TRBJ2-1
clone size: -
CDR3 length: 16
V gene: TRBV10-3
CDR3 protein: CAISKDSARSYNEQFF
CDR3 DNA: TGTGCCATCAGTAAGGACAGCGCCCGGTCCTACAATGAGCAGTTCTTC

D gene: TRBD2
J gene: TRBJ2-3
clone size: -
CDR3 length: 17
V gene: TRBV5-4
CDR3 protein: CASSLLAAGGRTDTQYF
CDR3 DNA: TGTGCCAGCAGCTTGTTGGCAGCGGGGGGCCGCACAGATACGCAGTATTTT

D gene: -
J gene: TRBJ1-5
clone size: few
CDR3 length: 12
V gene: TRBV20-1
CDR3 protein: CSASGGNQPQHF
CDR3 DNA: TGCAGTGCTAGTGGGGGAAATCAGCCCCAGCATTTT

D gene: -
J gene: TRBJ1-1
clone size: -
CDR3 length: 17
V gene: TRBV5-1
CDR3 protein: CASSLSGQYPLNTEAFF
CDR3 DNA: TGCGCCAGCAGCTTGTCCGGACAGTACCCTTTGAACACTGAAGCTTTCTTT

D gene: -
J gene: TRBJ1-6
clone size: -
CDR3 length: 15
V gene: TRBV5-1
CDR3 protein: CASSLDSSDNSPLHF
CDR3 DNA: TGCGCCAGCAGCTTGGACTCCTCGGATAATTCACCCCTCCACTTT

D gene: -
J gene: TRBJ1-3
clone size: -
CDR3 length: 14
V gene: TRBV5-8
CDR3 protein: CASSLVNSGNTIYF
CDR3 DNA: TGTGCCAGCAGCTTAGTTAACAGTGGAAACACCATATATTTT

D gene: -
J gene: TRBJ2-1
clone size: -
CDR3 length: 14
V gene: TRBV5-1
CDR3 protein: CASSLGGIYNEQFF
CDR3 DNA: TGCGCCAGCAGCTTGGGGGGGATTTACAATGAGCAGTTCTTC

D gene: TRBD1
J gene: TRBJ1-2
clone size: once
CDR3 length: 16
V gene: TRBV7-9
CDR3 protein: CASSFRDREPLYGYTF
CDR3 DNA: TGTGCCAGCAGCTTTCGTGACAGGGAACCCCTCTATGGCTACACCTTC

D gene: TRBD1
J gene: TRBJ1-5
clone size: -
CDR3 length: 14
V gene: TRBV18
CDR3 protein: CASSPTQGSQPQHF
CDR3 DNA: TGTGCCAGCTCACCAACACAGGGGAGTCAGCCCCAGCATTTT

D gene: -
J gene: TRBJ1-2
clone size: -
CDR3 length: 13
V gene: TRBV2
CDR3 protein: CASSAVGVYGYTF
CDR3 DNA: TGTGCCAGCAGTGCTGTGGGGGTATATGGCTACACCTTC

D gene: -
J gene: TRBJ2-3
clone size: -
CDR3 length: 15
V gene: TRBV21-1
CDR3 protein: CASSSRQVRTDTQYF
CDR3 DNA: TGTGCCAGCAGCTCCCGACAGGTTCGCACAGATACGCAGTATTTT

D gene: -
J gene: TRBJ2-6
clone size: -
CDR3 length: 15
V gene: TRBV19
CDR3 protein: CASSRQSSGANVLTF
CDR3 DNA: TGTGCCAGTAGTAGACAGAGCTCTGGGGCCAACGTCCTGACTTTC

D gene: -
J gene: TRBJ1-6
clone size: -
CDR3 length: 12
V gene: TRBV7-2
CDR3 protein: CASRQGVSPLHF
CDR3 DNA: TGTGCCAGCAGACAAGGGGTTTCACCCCTCCACTTT

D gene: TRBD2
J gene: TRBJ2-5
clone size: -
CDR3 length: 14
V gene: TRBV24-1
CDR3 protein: CATRQVGGKETQYF
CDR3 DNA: TGTGCCACCCGTCAGGTGGGGGGGAAAGAGACCCAGTACTTC

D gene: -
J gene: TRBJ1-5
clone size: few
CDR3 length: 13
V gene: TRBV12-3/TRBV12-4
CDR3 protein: CASSFRVLQPQHF
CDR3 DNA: TGTGCCAGCAGTTTCAGGGTTTTACAGCCCCAGCATTTT

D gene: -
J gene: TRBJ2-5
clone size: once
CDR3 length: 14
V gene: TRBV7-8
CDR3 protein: CASSQQQAASTQYF
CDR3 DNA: TGTGCCAGCAGCCAACAGCAGGCAGCCTCGACCCAGTACTTC

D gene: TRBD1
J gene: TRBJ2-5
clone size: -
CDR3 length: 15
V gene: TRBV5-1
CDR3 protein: CASSLSGQGVETQYF
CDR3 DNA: TGCGCCAGCAGCTTGTCAGGACAGGGGGTAGAGACCCAGTACTTC

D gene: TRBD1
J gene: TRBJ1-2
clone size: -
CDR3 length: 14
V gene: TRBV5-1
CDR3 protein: CASNPDRGPYGYTF
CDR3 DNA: TGCGCCAGCAACCCCGACAGGGGGCCTTATGGCTACACCTTC

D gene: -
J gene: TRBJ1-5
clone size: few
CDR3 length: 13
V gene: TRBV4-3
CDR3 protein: CASSNRVDQPQHF
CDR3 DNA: TGCGCCAGCAGCAACAGGGTCGATCAGCCCCAGCATTTT

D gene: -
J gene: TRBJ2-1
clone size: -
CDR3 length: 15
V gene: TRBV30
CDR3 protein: CAWSVQAAGYNEQFF
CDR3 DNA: TGTGCCTGGAGTGTACAAGCGGCAGGCTACAATGAGCAGTTCTTC

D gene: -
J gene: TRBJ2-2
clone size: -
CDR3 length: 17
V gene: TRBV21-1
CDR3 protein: CASSEQPRGAPTGELFF
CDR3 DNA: TGTGCCAGCAGCGAACAACCTCGGGGGGCTCCCACCGGGGAGCTGTTTTTT

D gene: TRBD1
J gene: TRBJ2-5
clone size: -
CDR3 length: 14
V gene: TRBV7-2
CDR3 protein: CASSSRQGGETQYF
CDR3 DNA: TGTGCCAGCAGCTCGCGACAAGGGGGCGAGACCCAGTACTTC

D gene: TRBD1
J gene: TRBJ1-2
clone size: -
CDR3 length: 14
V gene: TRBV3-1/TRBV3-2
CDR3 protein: CASSLRTGRNGYTF
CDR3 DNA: TGTGCCAGCAGCCTTAGGACAGGACGGAATGGCTACACCTTC

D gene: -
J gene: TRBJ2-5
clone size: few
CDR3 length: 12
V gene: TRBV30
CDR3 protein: CAWSVDGETQYF
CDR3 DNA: TGTGCCTGGAGTGTGGACGGGGAGACCCAGTACTTC

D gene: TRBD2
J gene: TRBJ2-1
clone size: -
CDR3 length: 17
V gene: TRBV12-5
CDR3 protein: CASGLVSLAGGHNEQFF
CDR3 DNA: TGTGCTAGTGGTTTGGTATCACTAGCGGGGGGGCACAATGAGCAGTTCTTC

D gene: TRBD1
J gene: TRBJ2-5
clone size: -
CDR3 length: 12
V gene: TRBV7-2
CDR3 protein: CASSRDRETQYF
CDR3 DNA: TGTGCCAGCAGCCGGGACAGGGAGACCCAGTACTTC

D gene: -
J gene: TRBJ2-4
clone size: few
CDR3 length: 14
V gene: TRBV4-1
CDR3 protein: CASSQDPQGRIQYF
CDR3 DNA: TGCGCCAGCAGCCAAGATCCCCAGGGTCGCATTCAGTACTTC

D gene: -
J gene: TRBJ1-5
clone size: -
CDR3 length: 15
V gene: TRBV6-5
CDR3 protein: CATTPVSGAGQPQHF
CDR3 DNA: TGTGCCACCACCCCGGTCTCGGGGGCCGGCCAGCCCCAGCATTTT

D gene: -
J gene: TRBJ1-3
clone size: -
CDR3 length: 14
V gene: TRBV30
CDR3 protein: CAWSDRRSGNTIYF
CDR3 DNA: TGTGCCTGGAGTGACCGCCGCTCTGGAAACACCATATATTTT